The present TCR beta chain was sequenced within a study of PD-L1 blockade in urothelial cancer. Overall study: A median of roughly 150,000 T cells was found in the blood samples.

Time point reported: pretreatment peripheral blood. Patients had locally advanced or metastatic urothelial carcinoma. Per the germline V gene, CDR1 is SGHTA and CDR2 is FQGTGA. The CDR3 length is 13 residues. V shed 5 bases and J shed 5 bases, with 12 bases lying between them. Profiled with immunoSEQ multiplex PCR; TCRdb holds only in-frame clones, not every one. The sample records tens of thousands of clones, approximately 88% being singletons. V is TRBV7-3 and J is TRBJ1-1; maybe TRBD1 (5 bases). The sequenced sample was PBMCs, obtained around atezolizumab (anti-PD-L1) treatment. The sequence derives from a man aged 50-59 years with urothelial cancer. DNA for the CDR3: TGTGCCAGCAGCCGTTCCGGGGGGACTGAAGCTTTCTTT. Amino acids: CASSRSGGTEAFF.